This T cell receptor beta chain was found in a study of T cell responses to AZD1222 COVID-19 vaccine. Whole-study results and caveats: Recipients of AZD1222 seropositive at baseline numbered only 6 or 7. Among spike-specific TCRs, nearly half reportedly target unmutated variant regions.

This clone was recorded once. Its antigen is not known. Method: immunoSEQ multiplex PCR; TCRdb's copy keeps in-frame clones and lacks some. The data contain around 100,000 clones, about 86% of them singletons. The CDR3 is made up of 14 amino acids. Germline-derived CDR1 and CDR2 are SGHTA and FQGTGA. V lost 4 bases to trimming and J lost 1 base, with 9 bases between them. Sequences were derived from peripheral blood, sampled on day 0 of AZD1222 vaccination. The genes are TRBV7-3 and TRBJ2-3, with D possibly TRBD1 on 7 matching bases. The origin of this receptor is an adult in good health. CDR3 sequence: CASSSRGGTDTQYF. The DNA for the CDR3 is TGTGCCAGCAGCTCCAGGGGGGGCACAGATACGCAGTATTTT. Variable domain in full (rest from reference TRBV7-3 and TRBJ2-3): GAGVSQTPSNKVTEKGKYVELRCDPISGHTALYWYRQSLGQGPEFLIYFQGTGAADDSGLPNDRFFAVRPEGSVSTLKIQRTERGDSAVYLCASSSRGGTDTQYFGPGTRLTVL.